Listed below are T cell receptor beta chains from one sample, sequenced in a study of type 1 regulatory T cells. One entry per CDR3 protein results from TCRdb running MiXCR on the reads. The repertoire holds some 90,000 distinct CDR3 sequences, with 30% to 35% as singletons. The sequenced sample was CD4+ T cells, either the whole sample or a sorted fraction (not recorded which). Receptor source: a human donor in good health. CDR3s include the opening cysteine and the closing phenylalanine or tryptophan. A D gene is named only where the DNA matches it firmly. Expanded clones are given a class, and other clones once, few, many or no size at all.

v_call: TRBV27
clone_size: few
d_call: NA
j_call: TRBJ2-3
cdr3_nt: TGTGCCAGCAGTTTATTCCCTACGAGCACAGATACGCAGTATTTT
cdr3_aa: CASSLFPTSTDTQYF

v_call: TRBV20-1
clone_size: NA
d_call: NA
j_call: TRBJ2-5
cdr3_nt: TGCAGTGCTAGAGGAGGCGGCGGGGAGACCCGGTACTTC
cdr3_aa: CSARGGGGETRYF

v_call: TRBV7-8
clone_size: few
d_call: NA
j_call: TRBJ2-3
cdr3_nt: TGTGCCAGCAGCTCAAGACAGCGCCTCTATACGCAGTATTTT
cdr3_aa: CASSSRQRLYTQYF

v_call: TRBV7-3
clone_size: NA
d_call: NA
j_call: TRBJ2-2
cdr3_nt: TGTGCCAGCAGCCCCCATCTGCGGAGCGGGACCGGGGAGCTGTTTTTT
cdr3_aa: CASSPHLRSGTGELFF

v_call: TRBV7-2
clone_size: NA
d_call: NA
j_call: TRBJ2-4
cdr3_nt: TGTGCCAGCAGCTTAATTCAGGGGCCGGCCAAAAACATTCAGTACTTC
cdr3_aa: CASSLIQGPAKNIQYF

v_call: TRBV12-3/TRBV12-4
clone_size: few
d_call: NA
j_call: TRBJ2-7
cdr3_nt: TGTGCCAGCACCCTAAAGGGAAGCGAGCAGTACTTC
cdr3_aa: CASTLKGSEQYF

v_call: TRBV11-2
clone_size: NA
d_call: TRBD1
j_call: TRBJ2-3
cdr3_nt: TGTGCCAGCAGCTCCCTGACAGGGGGCCGGACAGATACGCAGTATTTT
cdr3_aa: CASSSLTGGRTDTQYF

v_call: TRBV19
clone_size: NA
d_call: TRBD1
j_call: TRBJ2-5
cdr3_nt: TGTGCCAGTAGCGACAGGGGGCGAGAGACCCAGTACTTC
cdr3_aa: CASSDRGRETQYF

v_call: TRBV10-3
clone_size: NA
d_call: TRBD1
j_call: TRBJ2-1
cdr3_nt: TGTGCCATCAGTGATCGGACAGGGAGACTTGAGCAGTTCTTC
cdr3_aa: CAISDRTGRLEQFF

v_call: TRBV24-1
clone_size: NA
d_call: TRBD2
j_call: TRBJ2-3
cdr3_nt: TGTGCCACCAGTGATACCGGGACTAGCGGGATGGGGCTAAACACAGATACGCAGTATTTT
cdr3_aa: CATSDTGTSGMGLNTDTQYF

v_call: TRBV3-1
clone_size: few
d_call: TRBD2
j_call: TRBJ2-1
cdr3_nt: TGTGCCAGCAGCCAAGATACTAGCGGGAGGGATGAGCAGTTCTTC
cdr3_aa: CASSQDTSGRDEQFF

v_call: TRBV9
clone_size: few
d_call: TRBD1
j_call: TRBJ2-7
cdr3_nt: TGTGCCAGCAGCGTTGGACAGGGTAATTTCTACGAGCAGTACTTC
cdr3_aa: CASSVGQGNFYEQYF

v_call: TRBV20-1
clone_size: few
d_call: TRBD2
j_call: TRBJ2-1
cdr3_nt: TGCAGTGCTAGCCAACGACTAGCGGGTTCCTACAATGAGCAGTTCTTC
cdr3_aa: CSASQRLAGSYNEQFF

v_call: TRBV6-5
clone_size: NA
d_call: NA
j_call: TRBJ2-1
cdr3_nt: TGTGCCAGCAGTTACTCGATGCACAATGAGCAGTTCTTC
cdr3_aa: CASSYSMHNEQFF

v_call: TRBV7-2
clone_size: NA
d_call: TRBD2
j_call: TRBJ2-7
cdr3_nt: TGTGCCAGCAGCTTAGTTGGGACTAGCGGGAGTCACGAGCAGTACTTC
cdr3_aa: CASSLVGTSGSHEQYF

v_call: TRBV3-1
clone_size: NA
d_call: NA
j_call: TRBJ1-6
cdr3_nt: TGTGCCAGCAGCCCCGCCCGAAATTCACCCCTCCACTTT
cdr3_aa: CASSPARNSPLHF

v_call: TRBV7-9
clone_size: few
d_call: NA
j_call: TRBJ2-5
cdr3_nt: TGTGCCAGCAGCTTTGGGGGCGCTGAGACCCAGTACTTC
cdr3_aa: CASSFGGAETQYF

v_call: TRBV19
clone_size: few
d_call: NA
j_call: TRBJ2-3
cdr3_nt: TGTGCCAGTAGGGAGGAAGGCACAGATACGCAGTATTTT
cdr3_aa: CASREEGTDTQYF

v_call: TRBV5-6
clone_size: few
d_call: TRBD1
j_call: TRBJ1-2
cdr3_nt: TGTGCCAGCGGCCGGGACAGGGGGATCTATGGCTACACCTTC
cdr3_aa: CASGRDRGIYGYTF

v_call: TRBV9
clone_size: NA
d_call: NA
j_call: TRBJ2-5
cdr3_nt: TGTGCCAGCAGCGTAGCAGGGGACGAGACCCAGTACTTC
cdr3_aa: CASSVAGDETQYF

v_call: TRBV23-1
clone_size: few
d_call: NA
j_call: TRBJ1-6
cdr3_nt: TGCGCCAGCAGCGGATTCCCTCTTCGGGACCATTCACCCCTCCACTTT
cdr3_aa: CASSGFPLRDHSPLHF

v_call: TRBV7-9
clone_size: NA
d_call: TRBD2
j_call: TRBJ2-7
cdr3_nt: TGTGCCAGCAGCTTCGGGACTAGTAGCTACGAGCAGTACTTC
cdr3_aa: CASSFGTSSYEQYF

v_call: TRBV6-5
clone_size: NA
d_call: NA
j_call: TRBJ2-7
cdr3_nt: TGTGCCAGCAGTTACCGCGGTAGTTCCTACGAGCAGTACTTC
cdr3_aa: CASSYRGSSYEQYF

v_call: TRBV29-1
clone_size: few
d_call: TRBD2
j_call: TRBJ2-1
cdr3_nt: TGCAGCGTTGAAAAGACTAGCGGGAATTACAATGAGCAGTTCTTC
cdr3_aa: CSVEKTSGNYNEQFF

v_call: TRBV4-1
clone_size: many
d_call: NA
j_call: TRBJ2-4
cdr3_nt: TGCGCCAGCAGCCAAGATTTTTCGTTGGGTTTACATCCCCCCTTAGCCAAAAACATTCAGTACTTC
cdr3_aa: CASSQDFSLGLHPPLAKNIQYF

v_call: TRBV30
clone_size: few
d_call: TRBD2
j_call: TRBJ2-1
cdr3_nt: TGTGCCGGGACTACCTCCGTGGGGGGTGAGCAGTTCTTC
cdr3_aa: CAGTTSVGGEQFF

v_call: TRBV28
clone_size: NA
d_call: TRBD2
j_call: TRBJ2-5
cdr3_nt: TGTGCCAGCAGTTTAGCGGGAGGGCCGGAAGAGACCCAGTACTTC
cdr3_aa: CASSLAGGPEETQYF

v_call: TRBV5-1
clone_size: NA
d_call: TRBD2
j_call: TRBJ2-1
cdr3_nt: TGCGCCAGCAGCTTGGAATTGGGGGGACTAGCGTACAATGAGCAGTTCTTC
cdr3_aa: CASSLELGGLAYNEQFF

v_call: TRBV11-3
clone_size: NA
d_call: TRBD1
j_call: TRBJ2-1
cdr3_nt: TGTGCCAGCAGCTTAGTACAGGGGACCTACAATGAGCAGTTCTTC
cdr3_aa: CASSLVQGTYNEQFF

v_call: TRBV4-1
clone_size: few
d_call: TRBD1
j_call: TRBJ1-1
cdr3_nt: TGCGCCAGCAGCCAAGCCCAGGGGGCGAGCTACCTGGAAGCTTTCTTT
cdr3_aa: CASSQAQGASYLEAFF

v_call: TRBV20-1
clone_size: NA
d_call: NA
j_call: TRBJ1-3
cdr3_nt: TGCAGTGCTGGAGGGGGGGAATCTGGAAACACCATATATTTT
cdr3_aa: CSAGGGESGNTIYF

v_call: TRBV6-2/TRBV6-3
clone_size: few
d_call: NA
j_call: TRBJ1-1
cdr3_nt: TGTGCCAGCAGAATCGCCCATAACACCATGAGTGAAGCTTTCTTT
cdr3_aa: CASRIAHNTMSEAFF

v_call: TRBV20-1
clone_size: few
d_call: NA
j_call: TRBJ2-7
cdr3_nt: TGCAGTGCTACGGTCACGGACTCCTACGAGCAGTACTTC
cdr3_aa: CSATVTDSYEQYF

v_call: TRBV7-9
clone_size: few
d_call: NA
j_call: TRBJ2-1
cdr3_nt: TGTGCCAGCAGCCTCGGACAGACGGGCTACAATGAGCAGTTCTTC
cdr3_aa: CASSLGQTGYNEQFF

v_call: TRBV15
clone_size: NA
d_call: TRBD2
j_call: TRBJ2-3
cdr3_nt: TGTGCCACCAGCAGAGAGCAGGGTCGGGGAGGGGTTGTGGCAGATACGCAGTATTTT
cdr3_aa: CATSREQGRGGVVADTQYF

v_call: TRBV9
clone_size: few
d_call: TRBD2
j_call: TRBJ2-3
cdr3_nt: TGTGCCAGCAGCTCCGAGGCAGGACTAGCGGTAACAGATACGCAGTATTTT
cdr3_aa: CASSSEAGLAVTDTQYF

v_call: TRBV10-3
clone_size: NA
d_call: NA
j_call: TRBJ2-5
cdr3_nt: TGTGCCATCAGTGATGGCGGGGAAGAGACCCAGTACTTC
cdr3_aa: CAISDGGEETQYF

v_call: TRBV20-1
clone_size: NA
d_call: NA
j_call: TRBJ2-3
cdr3_nt: TGCAGTGCTATGATATCGGGAAGTGGAGATACGCAGTATTTT
cdr3_aa: CSAMISGSGDTQYF

v_call: TRBV20-1
clone_size: NA
d_call: TRBD2
j_call: TRBJ2-7
cdr3_nt: TGCAGTGCTCTATTAGCGGGAGGGATTTCCTACGAGCAGTACTTC
cdr3_aa: CSALLAGGISYEQYF